These T cell receptor beta chains were read from a single sample in a study of cytomegalovirus exposure and HLA in healthy donors. Using immunoSEQ multiplex PCR, the repertoire was profiled, and TCRdb retains in-frame clones only, with some absent. Of just over 95,000 clones detected, approximately 81% appear once; the ten largest clones hold roughly 4.3%. The material sequenced was PBMCs. The source of these receptors is a woman in her thirties or forties in good health and CMV-seropositive. The CDR3 runs from the conserved cysteine through the conserved F or W. A D gene is named only where the DNA matches it firmly. Not all rows give a size; the values are once, few, many and, for expanded clones, a class.

D,V,length,J,size,CDR3,DNA
TRBD2,TRBV6-5,14,TRBJ2-1,few,CATRRREGGNEQFF,TGTGCCACCCGGCGGCGGGAGGGAGGCAATGAGCAGTTCTTC
NA,TRBV5-6,15,TRBJ1-2,NA,CASSSLGTDYLGYTF,TGTGCCAGCAGTTCCCTCGGGACGGACTATCTCGGCTACACCTTC
NA,TRBV9,15,TRBJ2-1,NA,CASSVDVGEGNEQFF,TGTGCCAGCAGCGTAGATGTGGGAGAGGGCAATGAGCAGTTCTTC
NA,TRBV7-5,18,TRBJ2-6,NA,CARSLECRVNSGANVLTF,TGTGCCAGAAGCTTAGAGTGTCGGGTGAACTCTGGGGCCAACGTCCTGACTTTC
NA,TRBV30,13,TRBJ2-7,few,CAWSVRPGNEQYF,TGTGCCTGGAGTGTAAGACCCGGGAACGAGCAGTACTTC
TRBD2,TRBV9,15,TRBJ2-1,medium-sized,CASSLGLDWANEQFF,TGTGCCAGCAGCCTCGGACTAGATTGGGCCAATGAGCAGTTCTTC
NA,TRBV5-1,16,TRBJ2-3,NA,CASSPAAQGYTDTQYF,TGCGCCAGCAGCCCTGCGGCCCAGGGTTACACAGATACGCAGTATTTT
TRBD1,TRBV6-5,13,TRBJ1-1,few,CASSHRDRWNAFF,TGTGCCAGCAGCCACCGGGACAGGTGGAATGCTTTCTTT
TRBD2,TRBV27,17,TRBJ2-7,once,CASSLIPGTSGRGEQYF,TGTGCCAGCAGTTTAATTCCCGGGACTAGCGGGAGAGGCGAGCAGTACTTC
TRBD2,TRBV19,16,TRBJ2-2,NA,CASSISSGRSTGELFF,TGTGCCAGTAGTATATCAAGCGGGAGGAGCACCGGGGAGCTGTTTTTT
NA,TRBV10-3,16,TRBJ2-2,NA,CAISEFRAINTGELFF,TGTGCCATCAGTGAGTTCAGGGCCATAAACACCGGGGAGCTGTTTTTT
NA,TRBV28,11,TRBJ2-1,NA,CASSSRTSEFF,TGTGCCAGCAGCTCCCGGACTTCTGAGTTCTTC
NA,TRBV6-5,12,TRBJ2-5,NA,CASSEALTSSYF,TGTGCCAGCAGTGAAGCGCTAACTAGCTCGTACTTC
NA,TRBV6-6,12,TRBJ2-1,NA,CASSPPGNEQFF,TGTGCCAGCAGCCCCCCAGGAAATGAGCAGTTCTTC
NA,TRBV4-1,16,TRBJ2-5,NA,CASSQDPGGKGETQYF,TGCGCCAGCAGCCAAGATCCTGGCGGGAAGGGAGAGACCCAGTACTTC
TRBD1,TRBV7-8,16,TRBJ1-3,NA,CASSRGQAFSGNTIYF,TGTGCCAGCAGCCGGGGACAGGCCTTCTCTGGAAACACCATATATTTT
TRBD2,TRBV5-6,17,TRBJ2-5,NA,CASSLIGVSGRQETQYF,TGTGCCAGCAGCTTGATCGGGGTTAGCGGGAGACAAGAGACCCAGTACTTC
NA,TRBV19,15,TRBJ2-5,NA,CASSIVAGPQETQYF,TGTGCCAGTAGTATCGTGGCAGGGCCCCAAGAGACCCAGTACTTC
NA,TRBV6-6,12,TRBJ2-2,NA,CASSSSVGELFF,TGTGCCAGCAGTTCTAGCGTCGGGGAGCTGTTTTTT
NA,TRBV6-5,13,TRBJ1-2,NA,CASSPHGVEGYTF,TGTGCCAGCAGTCCACACGGGGTGGAAGGCTACACCTTC
NA,TRBV5-1,15,TRBJ2-5,NA,CASRKGGANQETQYF,TGCGCCAGCAGAAAAGGGGGGGCGAACCAAGAGACCCAGTACTTC
NA,TRBV19,15,TRBJ2-4,few,CASTLMGNLGDIQYF,TGTGCCAGTACCCTCATGGGAAACTTAGGGGACATTCAGTACTTC
TRBD1,TRBV15,14,TRBJ2-5,NA,CATSTRDSKETQYF,TGTGCCACCAGCACTCGGGACAGTAAAGAGACCCAGTACTTC
TRBD2,TRBV4-2,16,TRBJ2-1,NA,CASSRQGLAGDNEQFF,TGTGCCAGCAGCCGGCAGGGACTAGCGGGAGACAATGAGCAGTTCTTC
NA,TRBV25-1,16,TRBJ2-2,few,CASSPSASTVGGELFF,TGTGCCAGCAGTCCTAGCGCCTCAACCGTCGGCGGGGAGCTGTTTTTT
NA,TRBV5-4,16,TRBJ2-1,NA,CASSPTYGSSYNEQFF,TGTGCCAGCAGCCCGACCTACGGGAGCTCCTACAATGAGCAGTTCTTC
NA,TRBV6-4,15,TRBJ1-2,NA,CASSDQAGPNYGYTF,TGTGCCAGCAGTGATCAGGCGGGCCCAAACTATGGCTACACCTTC
NA,TRBV6-5,13,TRBJ1-2,NA,CASSYGQSYGYTF,TGTGCCAGCAGTTACGGGCAGAGCTATGGCTACACCTTC
TRBD1,TRBV19,14,TRBJ1-1,NA,CASSFTGGNTEAFF,TGTGCCAGTAGTTTCACAGGGGGGAACACTGAAGCTTTCTTT
TRBD1,TRBV19,18,TRBJ1-1,NA,CASSIEARAGQGPTEAFF,TGTGCCAGTAGTATTGAGGCCCGGGCGGGACAGGGTCCCACTGAAGCTTTCTTT
TRBD1,TRBV5-1,16,TRBJ2-1,NA,CASSLGATGDVGEQFF,TGCGCCAGCAGCTTGGGGGCGACAGGGGACGTGGGTGAGCAGTTCTTC
NA,TRBV28,10,TRBJ1-2,once,CASSRLGYTF,TGTGCCAGCAGTCGTCTGGGCTACACCTTC
TRBD2,TRBV10-3,17,TRBJ2-1,NA,CAISEYGGRAFFNEQFF,TGTGCCATCAGTGAGTATGGCGGGAGGGCCTTTTTCAATGAGCAGTTCTTC
TRBD2,TRBV5-1,13,TRBJ2-7,NA,CASSWGLAGEQYF,TGCGCCAGCAGCTGGGGACTAGCTGGTGAGCAGTACTTC
TRBD1,TRBV5-1,16,TRBJ2-3,NA,CASSLGGTGGTDTQYF,TGCGCCAGCAGCTTGGGTGGGACAGGGGGCACAGATACGCAGTATTTT
TRBD1,TRBV28,14,TRBJ2-5,NA,CASSLSTGAETQYF,TGTGCCAGCAGTTTATCGACAGGGGCAGAGACCCAGTACTTC
TRBD1,TRBV29-1,17,TRBJ2-1,NA,CSVEGTSGTGGGYEQFF,TGCAGCGTTGAAGGGACATCTGGGACAGGGGGCGGCTATGAGCAGTTCTTC
TRBD2,TRBV2,15,TRBJ2-7,NA,CASSVSGTSGRGSYF,TGTGCCAGCAGTGTATCCGGGACTAGCGGGAGGGGGTCGTACTTC
TRBD1,TRBV5-6,17,TRBJ2-7,NA,CASSFDSGTGIPYEQYF,TGTGCCAGCAGCTTCGACTCCGGGACAGGGATCCCCTACGAGCAGTACTTC
TRBD2,TRBV7-9,17,TRBJ2-1,NA,CASSPASGRAVYNEQFF,TGTGCCAGCAGCCCTGCTAGCGGGAGGGCCGTCTACAATGAGCAGTTCTTC
NA,TRBV15,12,TRBJ1-2,NA,CATSAIGYGYTF,TGTGCCACCAGCGCCATCGGCTATGGCTACACCTTC
NA,TRBV28,17,TRBJ1-5,NA,CASSFPGTRISNQPQHF,TGTGCCAGCAGTTTCCCGGGTACCCGCATTAGCAATCAGCCCCAGCATTTT
NA,TRBV11-2,15,TRBJ2-5,few,CASSLRGGGRETQYF,TGTGCCAGCAGCTTAAGGGGAGGGGGACGGGAGACCCAGTACTTC
NA,TRBV5-1,13,TRBJ2-5,NA,CASYSTGSETQYF,TGCGCCAGCTATTCAACAGGGTCAGAGACCCAGTACTTC
NA,TRBV14,15,TRBJ2-5,NA,CASSPLTGAQETQYF,TGCGCCAGCAGCCCACTTACCGGAGCACAAGAGACCCAGTACTTC
NA,TRBV20-1,11,TRBJ1-1,NA,CSARPTVEAFF,TGCAGTGCTAGACCCACAGTGGAAGCTTTCTTT